The entry that follows covers one T cell receptor (beta chain) sequence. The source of the sample is a study of CD8 T cells in Susac syndrome. Random hexamers served to reverse transcribe roughly 0.45 to 1 ug RNA. TCRdb reprocessed the immunoSEQ multiplex PCR reads via MiXCR and lists one record per CDR3 protein. Here the sample spans roughly 180,000 distinct CDR3 sequences, about 94% being singletons. Per germline, CDR1 DFQATT and CDR2 SNEGSKA (reference sequence). The length of the CDR3 is 14 residues. V dropped 6 bases and J dropped 2; count of bases not matched to a gene: 9. Input material: CD4+ T cells from PBMCs. The V and J genes are TRBV20-1 and TRBJ2-7, with 8 bases identical to TRBD2. The sequence came from a human donor in good health. The CDR3 protein is CSAVGRALAYEQYF. The CDR3 DNA follows: TGCAGTGCAGTCGGGAGGGCCTTAGCCTACGAGCAGTACTTC.